Listed here is a single TCR beta chain. This specimen belongs to a study of blood T cells in healthy people across ages. This CDR3 is 15 amino acids long. Trimming took off 0 bases at V and 5 bases at J, with 13 bases between the two ends. CDR1 and CDR2 (germline): LGHNA, YNFKEQ. Then a second PCR, running roughly 6 to 11 cycles, was carried out with a sample-barcoded 5' primer and a J-beta primer mix. One entry per CDR3 protein, called by TCRdb with MiXCR from the 5' RACE reads. This sample carries approximately 830,000 distinct CDR3 sequences, around 62% of them seen once, and the ten largest clones take approximately 30%.

The source of this sequence is a man between 25 and 39 years old in good health. The genes are TRBV4-2 and TRBJ2-5; TRBD2 might be the D (7 bases). Material: blood. The CDR3 DNA reads as TGTGCCAGCAGCCAAGATCGCGGGGGCGGGGAGACCCAGTACTTC. Residues: CASSQDRGGGETQYF.